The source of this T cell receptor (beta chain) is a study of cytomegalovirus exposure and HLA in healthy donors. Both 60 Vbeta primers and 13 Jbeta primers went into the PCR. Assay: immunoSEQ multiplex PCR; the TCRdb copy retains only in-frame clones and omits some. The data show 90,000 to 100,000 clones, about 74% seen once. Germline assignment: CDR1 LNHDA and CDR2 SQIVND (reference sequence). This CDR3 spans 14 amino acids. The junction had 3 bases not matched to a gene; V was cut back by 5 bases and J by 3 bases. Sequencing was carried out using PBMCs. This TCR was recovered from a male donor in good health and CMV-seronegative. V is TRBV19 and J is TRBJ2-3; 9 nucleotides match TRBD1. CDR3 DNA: TGTGCCAGTAGTGAGGGACAGGGAACAGATACGCAGTATTTT. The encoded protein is CASSEGQGTDTQYF.